The 25 T cell receptor beta chains below were found in one sample sequenced in a study of prognosis after radiotherapy for stage I lung cancer. Two-round multiplex PCR, the amplification method, yielded TCR beta CDR3 from genomic DNA. Round-one PCR had primers specific to each TRBV and TRBJ gene. Via MiXCR, TCRdb re-called the multiplex PCR reads, giving one row per CDR3 protein. The top ten clones hold 20% of a sample with some 8,500 distinct CDR3 sequences, 62% of them seen once. The source material was PBMCs, sampled before or after stereotactic body radiation therapy (not recorded which). The receptors derive from a donor over 45 with non-small cell lung cancer.

As regards this clonotype: A far bigger clonotype differs at one base, so this is likely a read error. The chain links TRBV6-4 to TRBJ1-2, with a tentative D call TRBD1 (6 bases). Per the germline V gene, CDR1 is MRHNA and CDR2 is SNTAGT. The CDR3 consists of 13 residues. The V end was cut by 4 bases, the J end by 8 bases, with 14 bases between. The CDR3 coding sequence is TGTGCCAGCAGTGGGAACAGGGTGGAAGGCTACACCTTC. This codes for CASSGNRVEGYTF.

This clonotype was counted once. The V gene is TRBV19, the J gene TRBJ2-3; TRBD2 agrees at 8 bases. The CDR3 contains 17 residues. The germline V gene has CDR1 LNHDA and CDR2 SQIVND (reference sequence). V lost 3 bases to trimming and J lost 4 bases; unmatched junction nucleotides: 12. The DNA of the CDR3 is TGTGCCAGTAGTATGCGTCCAATTAGCGGGGTCCCAGATACGCAGTATTTT. This sequence encodes CASSMRPISGVPDTQYF.

This clonotype is medium-sized (0.01 to 0.1%) in the sample. The chain has TRBV10-3 and TRBJ1-2; tentative D call: TRBD1 (6 bases). CDR3 size: 13 residues. Germline CDR1 and CDR2: ENHRY and SYGVKD. Between the trimmed V and J ends, which lost 6 bases and 4 bases, there was a span of 12 bases. CDR3 DNA sequence: TGTGCCATCAGGGGTGACAGGTTCTATGGCTACACCTTC. Its translation: CAIRGDRFYGYTF.

In the case of this clonotype: An end of the junction differs from the germline gene, which may be a read error. V usage is TRBV6-2 or TRBV6-3 and J usage is TRBJ1-1; D not certain. The CDR3 totals 17 residues. Germline V lookup: CDR1 MNHEY, CDR2 SVGEGT. The CDR3 DNA is TGTGCCAGCAGTGAAGGCCGGTCCCCTAGACTGAACACTGAATCTTTCTTT. Amino acids: CASSEGRSPRLNTESFF.

The chain is built from TRBV7-9 and TRBJ1-6; D call uncertain. This CDR3 has 13 amino acids. V dropped 6 bases and J dropped 8 bases, with 11 bases sitting between them. Germline V gene lookup returns CDR1 SEHNR and CDR2 FQNEAQ (reference sequence). The CDR3 DNA reads TGTGCCAGCAGTTCTTTCCTTCATTCACCCCTCCACTTT. Its translation: CASSSFLHSPLHF.

This chain joins TRBV4-1 and TRBJ1-6; TRBD1 is a possible D gene (5 bases). Germline V gives CDR1 MGHRA, CDR2 YSYEKL. V was cut by 0 bases and J by 10 bases, with 16 bases left in between. The length of the CDR3 is 16 residues. CDR3 coding DNA: TGCGCCAGCAGCCAAGATCCGGCAGGGTGGGGATCACCCCTCCACTTT. Translation gives CASSQDPAGWGSPLHF.

The V call is TRBV11-2, the J call TRBJ2-1; D perhaps matches TRBD1 (5 bases). The germline CDR1 and CDR2 sequences are SGHAT and FQNNGV. The V and J ends lost 5 bases and 0 bases respectively, with 8 bases between them. This CDR3 spans 14 amino acids. In DNA form, the CDR3 reads TGTGCCAGCAGCCCAGACAGCTCCTACAATGAGCAGTTCTTC. It is translated as CASSPDSSYNEQFF. Looking up the rest from reference TRBV11-2 and TRBJ2-1 gives the full variable domain: EAGVAQSPRYKIIEKRQSVAFWCNPISGHATLYWYQQILGQGPKLLIQFQNNGVVDDSQLPKDRFSAERLKGVDSTLKIQPAKLEDSAVYLCASSPDSSYNEQFFGPGTRLTVL.

Note on this clonotype: A far bigger clonotype differs at one base, so this is likely a read error. V and J are TRBV24-1 and TRBJ2-4; D is perhaps TRBD2 (5 bases). The CDR3 extends over 13 amino acids. Germline CDR1 and CDR2: KGHDR and SFDVKD. In DNA form, the CDR3 reads TGTGCCACCAGTCTCGGTAGCGCCAATGAGCGGTTCTTC. It yields the protein CATSLGSANERFF.

On this clonotype itself: Germline and junction disagree at one end, which may indicate a read error. This chain connects TRBV6-2 or TRBV6-3 to TRBJ2-2; unclear D gene. Germline V gives CDR1 MNHEY, CDR2 SVGEGT. The CDR3 loop spans 18 amino acids. The CDR3 region is CTSSESLLIGCTTGELFF. CDR3 sequence (DNA): TGTACCAGCAGTGAATCCCTACTGATAGGGTGTACAACCGGGGAGCTGTTTTTT.

Worth noting for this clonotype: The junction shows a germline mismatch at one end, possibly a read error. The CDR3 loop is CDSRNSGRVNGQFF. The CDR3 DNA reads as TGTGACAGCAGGAATAGCGGGAGGGTCAATGGGCAGTTCTTC. The rearrangement links TRBV6-1 to TRBJ2-1; 11 bases line up with TRBD2. The CDR3 extends over 14 amino acids. CDR1 and CDR2 (germline): MNHNS, SASEGT.

By frequency in the sample, this clonotype is medium-sized. The chain is built from TRBV24-1 and TRBJ2-1, with a possible D match to TRBD2 (6 bases). This CDR3 is built from 12 residues. Per germline, CDR1 KGHDR and CDR2 SFDVKD. The germline V and J ends were trimmed by 9 bases and 10 bases, with 15 bases remaining between them. For the CDR3, the DNA is TGTGCCACCGGCCCGGGGGTGGGAGAGCAGTTCTTC. Amino acid sequence: CATGPGVGEQFF.

This clonotype was seen just once. The chain couples TRBV7-2 to TRBJ1-1; 7 bases map to TRBD1. In germline, CDR1 is SGHTA, CDR2 FQGNSA. This CDR3 contains 18 residues. J gave up 1 base and V 1 base, and 12 bases lay outside the gene matches. This CDR3 is CASSLGGPGQFSNTEAFF. In DNA, the CDR3 is TGTGCCAGCAGCTTAGGGGGACCGGGACAGTTTTCGAACACTGAAGCTTTCTTT.

The genes are TRBV6-1 and TRBJ2-1, with 9 positions matching TRBD2. CDR3 length: 16 amino acids. Germline-derived CDR1 and CDR2 are MNHNS and SASEGT. J lost 6 bases, V lost 2 bases, and 8 bases had no gene match. In DNA, the CDR3 is TGTGCCAGCAGTGAACAAGGAGGAGCGGGAGGCAATGAGCAGTTCTTC. Residues: CASSEQGGAGGNEQFF.

This clonotype appeared a single time. The rearrangement uses TRBV19 and TRBJ1-2, with TRBD1 as a possible D gene (6 bases). Germline V CDR1 and CDR2: LNHDA, SQIVND (reference sequence). This CDR3 has 13 amino acids. V was pared by 6 bases and J by 4 bases, with 12 bases between. The CDR3 here is CASSSDRPYGYTF. As DNA, the CDR3 is TGTGCCAGTAGCTCTGACAGGCCCTATGGCTACACCTTC.

This clonotype has a count of ten or more. The chain has TRBV5-8 and TRBJ2-7, with D perhaps TRBD1 or TRBD2 (6 bases each). V dropped 0 bases and J dropped 5 bases, with 12 bases sitting between them. The CDR3 extends over 14 amino acids. The germline gives CDR1 SGHTS, CDR2 YDEGEE. The CDR3 reads CASSLAGADHEQYF. Here the CDR3 DNA reads TGTGCCAGCAGCTTGGCGGGGGCCGACCACGAGCAGTACTTC.

Here the CDR3 reads CASATMGSSGANVLTF. Written as DNA, the CDR3 is TGTGCCAGCGCCACGATGGGGAGTTCTGGGGCCAACGTCCTGACTTTC. The rearrangement uses TRBV6-1 and TRBJ2-6, with TRBD2 as a possible D gene (5 bases). CDR1 and CDR2 from the germline V gene are MNHNS and SASEGT. The germline V and J ends were trimmed by 8 bases and 1 base, with 15 bases remaining between them. This CDR3 contains 16 residues.

On this clonotype: It is likely a read error: a sequence one base away is far more abundant. This sequence joins TRBV6-5 and TRBJ2-7, with D unclear. V shed 5 bases and J shed 6 bases, with 17 bases lying between them. Germline CDR1 reads MNHEY; CDR2 reads SVGAGI. This CDR3 comprises 14 residues. The CDR3 DNA sequence: TGTGCCAGCAGTCCCCGGACCTCCGTGGGCGAGCAGTACTTC. Amino acids: CASSPRTSVGEQYF.

With regard to this clonotype: Since a far larger clone is one base different, this is likely a read error. The rearrangement links TRBV11-2 to TRBJ2-1; D is unclear. Germline values: CDR1 SGHAT, CDR2 FQNNGV. V gave up 4 bases and J gave up 10 bases, with 17 bases separating them. The CDR3 sequence is 14 residues long. The CDR3 spells CASSSNTRTYEQFF. The CDR3 DNA is TGTGCCAGCAGCTCCAACACAAGGACCTACGAGCAGTTCTTC.

V and J are TRBV12-3 or TRBV12-4 and TRBJ2-7; 12 bases map to TRBD2. CDR3 size: 19 residues. V dropped 6 bases and J dropped 1; count of bases not matched to a gene: 16. This CDR3 reads CASSIRASGGAAGSYEQYF. The CDR3 DNA is TGTGCCAGCAGCATTAGGGCTAGCGGGGGGGCAGCAGGATCCTACGAGCAGTACTTC.

The CDR3 sequence is CASSLNHEQYF. CDR3 in DNA: TGCGCCAGCAGCTTAAACCACGAGCAGTACTTC. The chain links TRBV5-1 to TRBJ2-7; D is unresolved. Germline CDR1 reads SGHRS; CDR2 reads YFSETQ. CDR3 length equals 11 residues. V was shortened by 2 bases and J by 5 bases, with 5 bases between the two germline ends. The full variable domain, completed using reference TRBV5-1 and TRBJ2-7, is KAGVTQTPRYLIKTRGQQVTLSCSPISGHRSVSWYQQTPGQGLQFLFEYFSETQRNKGNFPGRFSGRQFSNSRSEMNVSTLELGDSALYLCASSLNHEQYFGPGTRLTVT.

On this clonotype itself: A read error is possible here, since a much larger clone lies one base away. The V call is TRBV6-4, the J call TRBJ2-2, with 7 bases lining up with TRBD2. CDR1 and CDR2 (germline): MRHNA, SNTAGT. This CDR3 has 16 residues. Trimming cost V 5 bases and J 3 bases; bases outside gene matches: 9. The CDR3 sequence is CASSPQGGSDTGELFF. DNA of the CDR3: TGTGCCAGCAGTCCCCAAGGCGGGAGTGACACCGGGGAGCTGTTTTTT.

V is TRBV20-1 and J is TRBJ2-3; D not resolved. Trimming took 1 base from V and 1 from J, leaving 6 bases between them. Germline loops: CDR1 DFQATT, CDR2 SNEGSKA (reference sequence). The length of the CDR3 is 13 residues. CDR3 amino acids: CSARAVGTDTQYF. The DNA for the CDR3 is TGCAGTGCTAGAGCCGTAGGCACAGATACGCAGTATTTT.

This clonotype showed up just a few times. Since a far larger clone is one base different, this is likely a read error. The chain recombines TRBV7-9 with TRBJ2-7; D uncertain. The V end lost 1 base, the J end lost 3 bases, and 4 bases lay between the germline ends. Germline V gene data show CDR1 as SEHNR and CDR2 as FQNEAQ (reference sequence). This CDR3 comprises 12 residues. The CDR3 protein is CASSLGDYEQYF. In DNA form, the CDR3 reads TGTGCCAGCAGCTTAGGGGACTACGAGCAGTACTTC.

In the case of this clonotype: A far larger clone is a single base away, which makes a read error likely. The chain uses TRBV9 and TRBJ1-1; D possibly corresponds to TRBD1 (5 bases). The V and J ends lost 7 bases and 5 bases respectively, with 21 bases between them. The CDR3 is 15 residues long. The germline gives CDR1 SGDLS, CDR2 YYNGEE. The CDR3 protein is CASRLIGAQGTEAFF. The CDR3, as DNA: TGTGCCAGCCGCTTAATCGGGGCCCAGGGTACTGAAGCTTTCTTT.

The rearrangement links TRBV24-1 to TRBJ2-2; 8 nucleotides match TRBD1. Losses at the gene ends were 0 bases for V and 5 bases for J; bases not matched to a gene: 4. This CDR3 spans 16 amino acids. Germline V CDR1 and CDR2: KGHDR, SFDVKD. CDR3 DNA: TGTGCCACCAGTGATTTGGGACAGGGCGGGACCGGGGAGCTGTTTTTT. It specifies CATSDLGQGGTGELFF.